This is a list of T cell receptor beta chains from one sample in a study of blood T cells in healthy people across ages. TCRdb independently ran MiXCR on the 5' RACE reads; one entry per CDR3 protein. The sample has about 1,500,000 distinct CDR3 sequences, approximately 42% seen once. The sample was blood. The receptors stem from a woman aged 18-30 years in good health. Both conserved end residues are part of each CDR3. Fields, in order: V gene, J gene, CDR3 protein.

v_call: TRBV12-3/TRBV12-4; j_call: TRBJ1-2; cdr3_aa: CASSFAGAGYTF
v_call: TRBV20-1; j_call: TRBJ2-1; cdr3_aa: CSAHGLVLSNEQFF
v_call: TRBV10-3; j_call: TRBJ2-1; cdr3_aa: CAISEGLAGARGSYNEQFF
v_call: TRBV12-3/TRBV12-4; j_call: TRBJ1-3; cdr3_aa: CASSSLRGLNSGNTIYF
v_call: TRBV7-9; j_call: TRBJ1-5; cdr3_aa: CASSLRWEEPQHF
v_call: TRBV4-1; j_call: TRBJ1-5; cdr3_aa: CASSPRAPERNQPQHF
v_call: TRBV5-1; j_call: TRBJ2-1; cdr3_aa: CASTTGRGLTRLYNEQFF
v_call: TRBV7-9; j_call: TRBJ1-2; cdr3_aa: CASRRDGGYTF
v_call: TRBV20-1; j_call: TRBJ1-2; cdr3_aa: CSAPSRGDYGYTF
v_call: TRBV20-1; j_call: TRBJ2-3; cdr3_aa: CSARELRLYSTDTQYF
v_call: TRBV11-2; j_call: TRBJ2-5; cdr3_aa: CASSHDRRGGTQYF
v_call: TRBV29-1; j_call: TRBJ2-7; cdr3_aa: CSVRLPPGAVEQYF
v_call: TRBV12-3/TRBV12-4; j_call: TRBJ2-7; cdr3_aa: CASSPQTGPGFLEQYF
v_call: TRBV10-3; j_call: TRBJ2-1; cdr3_aa: CAISEQASGPYNEQFF
v_call: TRBV13; j_call: TRBJ2-4; cdr3_aa: CASSAYGLAKNIQYF
v_call: TRBV13; j_call: TRBJ2-6; cdr3_aa: CASRAGANVLTF
v_call: TRBV20-1; j_call: TRBJ2-5; cdr3_aa: CRSTGPPPFQETQYF
v_call: TRBV4-1; j_call: TRBJ2-7; cdr3_aa: CASSASGQGYEQYF
v_call: TRBV13; j_call: TRBJ1-6; cdr3_aa: CASSFRPQGSPLHF
v_call: TRBV20-1; j_call: TRBJ2-1; cdr3_aa: CSALDRAYNEQFF
v_call: TRBV5-1; j_call: TRBJ2-3; cdr3_aa: CASSSGLAGRTSTDTQYF
v_call: TRBV4-1; j_call: TRBJ2-7; cdr3_aa: CASSQGQGNYEQYF
v_call: TRBV12-3/TRBV12-4; j_call: TRBJ2-3; cdr3_aa: CASRGTAGADTQYF
v_call: TRBV29-1; j_call: TRBJ2-3; cdr3_aa: CSVEDLGSERAKEDTQYF